The source of this T cell receptor (beta chain) is a study of CDR3 diversity in severe acne. The germline CDR1 and CDR2 sequences are SGDLS and YYNGEE. The CDR3 loop spans 13 amino acids. V shed 0 bases and J shed 8 bases, with 11 bases lying between them. This clonotype showed up just once. TCRdb processed the PCR reads anew with MiXCR; each CDR3 protein has one entry. The sample includes about 85,000 distinct CDR3 sequences, about half of them seen just once. Sequencing was carried out using blood. The clonotype originates from a male donor in good health, serving as a control. The rearrangement links TRBV9 to TRBJ1-1; no clear D gene. The CDR3 DNA follows: TGTGCCAGCAGCGTAGCTCCGGACGGGGAAGCTTTCTTT. Translating gives CASSVAPDGEAFF.